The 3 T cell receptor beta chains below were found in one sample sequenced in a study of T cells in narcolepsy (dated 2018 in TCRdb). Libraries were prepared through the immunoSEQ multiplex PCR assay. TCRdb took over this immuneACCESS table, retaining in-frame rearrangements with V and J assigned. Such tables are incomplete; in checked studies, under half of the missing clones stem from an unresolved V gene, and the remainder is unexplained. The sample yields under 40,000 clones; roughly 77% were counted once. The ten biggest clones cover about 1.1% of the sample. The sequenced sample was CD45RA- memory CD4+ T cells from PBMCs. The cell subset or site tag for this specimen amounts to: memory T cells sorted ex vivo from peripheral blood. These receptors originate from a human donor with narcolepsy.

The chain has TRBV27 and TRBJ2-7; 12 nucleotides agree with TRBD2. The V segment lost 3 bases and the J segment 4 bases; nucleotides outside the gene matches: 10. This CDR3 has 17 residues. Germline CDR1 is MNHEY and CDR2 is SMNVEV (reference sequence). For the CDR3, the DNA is TGTGCCAGCAGTTTCCTCCTAGGACTAGCGGGACCTTACGAGCAGTACTTC. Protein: CASSFLLGLAGPYEQYF.

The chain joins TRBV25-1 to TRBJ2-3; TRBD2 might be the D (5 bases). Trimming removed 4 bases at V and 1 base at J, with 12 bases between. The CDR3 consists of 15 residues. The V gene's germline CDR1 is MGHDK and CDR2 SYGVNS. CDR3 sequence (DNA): TGTGCCAGCAGTGGAACAAGCGGTGGCACAGATACGCAGTATTTT. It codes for CASSGTSGGTDTQYF.

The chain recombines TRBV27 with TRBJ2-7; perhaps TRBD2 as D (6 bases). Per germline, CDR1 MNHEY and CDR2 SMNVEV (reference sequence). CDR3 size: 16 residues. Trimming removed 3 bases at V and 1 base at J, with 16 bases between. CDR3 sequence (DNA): TGTGCCAGCAGTTTCACCGGGAGCGGTGGGTCCTACGAGCAGTACTTC. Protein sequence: CASSFTGSGGSYEQYF.